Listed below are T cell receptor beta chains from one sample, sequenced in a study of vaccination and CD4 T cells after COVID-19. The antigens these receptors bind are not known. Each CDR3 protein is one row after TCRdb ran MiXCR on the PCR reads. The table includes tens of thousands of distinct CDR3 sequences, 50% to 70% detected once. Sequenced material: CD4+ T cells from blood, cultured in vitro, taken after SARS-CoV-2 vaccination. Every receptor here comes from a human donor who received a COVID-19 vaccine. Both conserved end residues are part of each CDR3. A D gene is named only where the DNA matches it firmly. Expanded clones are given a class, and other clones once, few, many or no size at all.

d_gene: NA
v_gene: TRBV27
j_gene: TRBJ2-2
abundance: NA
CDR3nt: TGTGCCAGCTCTTGGCAGGGAAAGACCGGGGAGCTGTTTTTT
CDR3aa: CASSWQGKTGELFF

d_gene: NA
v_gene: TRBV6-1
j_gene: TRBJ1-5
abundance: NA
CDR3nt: TGTGCCAGCAAGGCCCGGGGTTCGGATCAGCCCCAGCATTTT
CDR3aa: CASKARGSDQPQHF

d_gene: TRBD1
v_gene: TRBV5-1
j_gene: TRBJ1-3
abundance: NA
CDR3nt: TGCGCCAGCAGCTTGGGGACAGGGGGCTCCGGAAACACCATATATTTT
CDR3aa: CASSLGTGGSGNTIYF

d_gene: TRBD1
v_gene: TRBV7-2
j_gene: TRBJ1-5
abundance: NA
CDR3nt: TGTGCCAGCCCGGCGGACAGGGCACAGTATCAGCCCCAGCATTTT
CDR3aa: CASPADRAQYQPQHF

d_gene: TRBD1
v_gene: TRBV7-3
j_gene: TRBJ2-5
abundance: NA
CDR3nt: TGTGCCAGCAGCCGGATTACAGGGGGGCAACAAGAGACCCAGTACTTC
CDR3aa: CASSRITGGQQETQYF

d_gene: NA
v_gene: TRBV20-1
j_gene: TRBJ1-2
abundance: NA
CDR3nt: TGCAGTGCTAGAGATAGTCAGGGAGCTAACTATGGCTACACCTTC
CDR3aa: CSARDSQGANYGYTF

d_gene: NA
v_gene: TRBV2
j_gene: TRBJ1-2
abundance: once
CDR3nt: TGTGCCAGCAGAGGGCGAGCTAACTATGGCTACACCTTC
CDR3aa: CASRGRANYGYTF

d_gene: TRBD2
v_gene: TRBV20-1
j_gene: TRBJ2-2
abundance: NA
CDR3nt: TGCAGTGCTAGGGGTTGGACTAGCGGGGGGGCCGACGGCGGGGAGCTGTTTTTT
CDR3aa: CSARGWTSGGADGGELFF

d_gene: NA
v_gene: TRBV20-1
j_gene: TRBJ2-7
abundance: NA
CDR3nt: TGCAGTGCTAGAGAGCGGGGAGGGGGCTACGAGCAGTACTTC
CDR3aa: CSARERGGGYEQYF

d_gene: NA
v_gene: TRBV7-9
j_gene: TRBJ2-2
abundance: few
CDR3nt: TGTGCCAGCACCCTTGAGGGGCGGGAAACCGGGGAGCTGTTTTTT
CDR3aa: CASTLEGRETGELFF

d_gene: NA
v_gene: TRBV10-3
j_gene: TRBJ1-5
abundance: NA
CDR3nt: TGTGCCATCAGTGAGTCGGGGGTAGAGGGGCAGCCCCAGCATTTT
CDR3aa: CAISESGVEGQPQHF

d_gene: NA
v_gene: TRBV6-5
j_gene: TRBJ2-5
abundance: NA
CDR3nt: TGTGCCAGCAGTTACCTTTTTGAAAAAGAGACCCAGTACTTC
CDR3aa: CASSYLFEKETQYF

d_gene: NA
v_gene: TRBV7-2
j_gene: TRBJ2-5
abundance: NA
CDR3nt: TGTGCCAGCAGCTTGGAGGGTAGATGGGAGACCCAGTACTTC
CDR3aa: CASSLEGRWETQYF

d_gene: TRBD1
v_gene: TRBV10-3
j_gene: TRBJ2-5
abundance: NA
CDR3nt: TGTGCCATCAGTGACCCGGGACAGTTACAAGAGACCCAGTACTTC
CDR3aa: CAISDPGQLQETQYF

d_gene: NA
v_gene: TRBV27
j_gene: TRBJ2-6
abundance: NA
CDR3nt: TGTGCCAGCAGACTCTCTGGGGCCAACGTCCTGACTTTC
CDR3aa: CASRLSGANVLTF

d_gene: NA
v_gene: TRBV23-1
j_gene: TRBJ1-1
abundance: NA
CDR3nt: TGCGCCAGCAGTCAGAGCACTGAAGCTTTCTTT
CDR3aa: CASSQSTEAFF

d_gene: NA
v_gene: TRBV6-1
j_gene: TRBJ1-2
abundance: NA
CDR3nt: TGTGCCAGCACCCCAAGGGGGGGGCTTGGCTACACCTTC
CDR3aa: CASTPRGGLGYTF

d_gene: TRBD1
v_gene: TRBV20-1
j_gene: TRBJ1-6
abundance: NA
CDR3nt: TGCAGTGCTAGACCCCCGGGACAGAGGAATTCACCCCTCCACTTT
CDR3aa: CSARPPGQRNSPLHF